Shown below are 20 T cell receptor beta chains from a single sample sequenced in a study of CD8+ T cells in alopecia areata. The treatment was: oral pan-JAK inhibitor, 5-10 mg twice daily. Investigators isolated RNA and reverse transcribed it into cDNA to act as the sequencing template. Assay: immunoSEQ multiplex PCR; the TCRdb copy retains only in-frame clones and omits some. The sample has approximately 180,000 clones, less than 65% seen once. This material consisted of CD4+ T cells sorted from blood, taken at week 24, from a patient treated with tofacitinib. The receptors originated from a human donor with alopecia areata.

The chain joins TRBV25-1 to TRBJ1-2, with TRBD1 matching over 7 bases. Trimming at V came to 2 bases and at J to 4 bases, leaving 10 bases not matched to a gene. This CDR3 contains 16 residues. CDR1 is MGHDK, CDR2 SYGVNS, per germline. CDR3: CASSEPGGTGTYGYTF. DNA of the CDR3: TGTGCCAGCAGTGAACCAGGGGGTACAGGTACCTATGGCTACACCTTC.

The rearrangement joins TRBV29-1 to TRBJ1-1; D gene unclear. Deletions cut 7 bases from V and 0 bases from J, with 12 bases between. There are 13 residues in the CDR3. CDR1 and CDR2 (germline): SQVTM, ANQGSEA. In DNA form, the CDR3 reads TGCAGCGGAGAAGGAGGGATGAACACTGAAGCTTTCTTT. Protein: CSGEGGMNTEAFF.

V and J are TRBV4-3 and TRBJ1-2; no firm D call. Germline lookup yields CDR1 LGHNA and CDR2 YSLEER. This CDR3 is 19 amino acids long. V lost 4 bases and J 2 bases, leaving 26 bases between the germline ends. The CDR3, as DNA: TGCGCCAGCAGCCCTGGCGGCCCCGGACCCGAATCCCCCAACTATGGCTACACCTTC. It specifies CASSPGGPGPESPNYGYTF.

The CDR3 reads CASSFSRGDIQYF. As DNA, the CDR3 is TGTGCCAGCAGCTTCTCCCGGGGTGACATTCAGTACTTC. The genes are TRBV7-2 and TRBJ2-4; TRBD2 might be the D (5 bases). Germline CDR1 SGHTA, CDR2 FQGNSA. V was clipped by 3 bases and J by 8 bases, with 11 bases between them. The CDR3 totals 13 residues.

The rearrangement uses TRBV7-3 and TRBJ1-2; 9 nucleotides align to TRBD1. This CDR3 has 13 residues. J lost 6 bases, V lost 5 bases, and 4 bases had no gene match. In germline, CDR1 is SGHTA, CDR2 FQGTGA. CDR3 coding DNA: TGTGCCAGCAGCCGGGACAGGGAACATGGCTACACCTTC. Its protein product is CASSRDREHGYTF. Full variable domain (missing parts from reference TRBV7-3 and TRBJ1-2): GAGVSQTPSNKVTEKGKYVELRCDPISGHTALYWYRQSLGQGPEFLIYFQGTGAADDSGLPNDRFFAVRPEGSVSTLKIQRTERGDSAVYLCASSRDREHGYTFGSGTRLTVV.

V gene TRBV7-9 combines with J gene TRBJ1-2; 7 nucleotides align to TRBD1. Germline V gene data show CDR1 as SEHNR and CDR2 as FQNEAQ (reference sequence). V lost 4 bases and J lost 4; bases outside the gene matches: 9. CDR3 length equals 15 residues. The CDR3 here is CASSSGQVWGYGYTF. As DNA, the CDR3 is TGTGCCAGCAGCTCCGGACAGGTGTGGGGCTATGGCTACACCTTC.

This clone has just one count. The chain combines TRBV5-6 with TRBJ2-3, with a possible D match to TRBD1 (6 bases). CDR1 and CDR2 from the germline V gene are SGHDT and YYEEEE. With 0 bases removed from V and 1 base from J, the gap between germline ends came to 9 bases. This CDR3 is built from 15 residues. The CDR3 protein is CASSLDRVGTDTQYF. CDR3 DNA: TGTGCCAGCAGCTTGGACAGGGTAGGCACAGATACGCAGTATTTT. Together with reference TRBV5-6 and TRBJ2-3, the CDR3 gives the full variable domain: DAGVTQSPTHLIKTRGQQVTLRCSPKSGHDTVSWYQQALGQGPQFIFQYYEEEERQRGNFPDRFSGHQFPNYSSELNVNALLLGDSALYLCASSLDRVGTDTQYFGPGTRLTVL.

Here the CDR3 DNA reads TGTGCCTGGAGAAGGGGACAGGCGGGCGAGCAGTACTTC. Its translation is CAWRRGQAGEQYF. The V and J genes are TRBV30 and TRBJ2-7; 8 bases fit TRBD1. Germline-derived CDR1 and CDR2 are GTSNPN and SVGIG (reference sequence). J was trimmed by 6 bases and V by 3 bases; bases with no gene match: 7. There are 13 residues in the CDR3.

The chain joins TRBV4-3 to TRBJ1-2; 7 positions match TRBD1. The CDR3 has 17 amino acids. V lost 0 bases, J lost 6 bases, and 13 bases stayed unmatched. Germline V lookup: CDR1 LGHNA, CDR2 YSLEER. For the CDR3, the DNA is TGCGCCAGCAGCCAAGATCAGAGCAGGGGGGATGAAAATGGCTACACCTTC. It codes for CASSQDQSRGDENGYTF.

The genes are TRBV29-1 and TRBJ2-7; the D gene is possibly TRBD2 (6 bases). Trimming pared 5 bases from V and 1 base from J, leaving 15 bases between. The CDR3 length is 14 residues. Germline values: CDR1 SQVTM, CDR2 ANQGSEA. CDR3 sequence reads: CSVMKGTGSYEQYF. Written as DNA, the CDR3 is TGCAGCGTTATGAAGGGGACTGGATCCTACGAGCAGTACTTC.

CDR3 region: CSARGAVAYNEQFF. The CDR3 DNA follows: TGCAGCGCCCGAGGCGCAGTAGCCTACAATGAGCAGTTCTTC. The chain has TRBV29-1 and TRBJ2-1; D not certain. In germline, CDR1 is SQVTM, CDR2 ANQGSEA. Trimming left V 7 bases short and J 2 bases short, with 15 bases between. CDR3 length equals 14 residues.

The chain recombines TRBV9 with TRBJ2-4; TRBD1 is a possible D gene (5 bases). The germline V gene has CDR1 SGDLS and CDR2 YYNGEE. The CDR3 loop spans 14 amino acids. V dropped 0 bases and J dropped 9 bases, with 13 bases sitting between them. CDR3 sequence reads: CASSVDQGLGIQYF. In DNA, the CDR3 is TGTGCCAGCAGCGTAGACCAGGGCCTGGGCATTCAGTACTTC.

This clone was recorded at least ten times. The gene calls are TRBV19 and TRBJ2-5; D is possibly TRBD2 (5 bases). Trimming took 6 bases from V and 2 from J, leaving 10 bases between them. Germline CDR1 reads LNHDA; CDR2 reads SQIVND (reference sequence). This CDR3 has 13 residues. The CDR3 loop is CASSRGTQETQYF. The CDR3 DNA is TGTGCCAGTAGCCGGGGAACACAAGAGACCCAGTACTTC. The full variable domain, its missing parts supplied by reference TRBV19 and TRBJ2-5, is DGGITQSPKYLFRKEGQNVTLSCEQNLNHDAMYWYRQDPGQGLRLIYYSQIVNDFQKGDIAEGYSVSREKKESFPLTVTSAQKNPTAFYLCASSRGTQETQYFGPGTRLLVL.

This rearrangement joins TRBV29-1 to TRBJ2-1, with D uncertain. The CDR3 has 11 amino acids. Germline CDR1 is SQVTM and CDR2 is ANQGSEA. Trimming removed 2 bases from V and 9 bases from J, with 8 bases in between. The CDR3 bases are TGCAGCGTTGAAAGTCCTGGTGAGCAGTTCTTC. Protein product: CSVESPGEQFF.

The V call is TRBV30, the J call TRBJ1-6, with D tentatively TRBD1 (6 bases). Germline V gene sequence: CDR1 GTSNPN, CDR2 SVGIG (reference sequence). The CDR3 spans 15 residues. Trimming pared 0 bases from V and 10 bases from J, leaving 16 bases between. CDR3 sequence: CAWSVRGPRGSPLHF. In DNA, the CDR3 is TGTGCCTGGAGTGTACGGGGACCGAGGGGGTCACCCCTCCACTTT.

J is TRBJ1-2 and V is TRBV9; weak D call: TRBD1 (5 bases). Germline lookup yields CDR1 SGDLS and CDR2 YYNGEE. Deletions cut 1 base from V and 2 bases from J, with 12 bases between. The length of the CDR3 is 15 residues. The CDR3 loop reads CASSVQPGGNYGYTF. CDR3 DNA sequence: TGTGCCAGCAGCGTACAACCGGGGGGAAACTATGGCTACACCTTC.

This clone has only a few counts. This rearrangement joins TRBV29-1 to TRBJ2-7; D unresolved. Trimming took 4 bases from V and 4 from J, leaving 11 bases between them. The germline V gene encodes CDR1 SQVTM and CDR2 ANQGSEA. The CDR3 spans 12 residues. This chain's CDR3 is CSVGVSQYEQYF. The CDR3 DNA sequence: TGCAGCGTTGGAGTGTCGCAGTACGAGCAGTACTTC.

The V gene is TRBV7-9, the J gene TRBJ2-1, with a tentative D call TRBD2 (6 bases). This CDR3 region has 13 residues. Germline V gene sequence: CDR1 SEHNR, CDR2 FQNEAQ (reference sequence). V lost 1 base and J lost 9, with 10 bases in between. The CDR3 loop reads CASSLELASEQFF. The CDR3 DNA reads as TGTGCCAGCAGCTTAGAACTAGCTAGTGAGCAGTTCTTC.

The chain is built from TRBV29-1 and TRBJ1-5, with 9 nucleotides matching TRBD1. J gave up 2 bases and V 5 bases, and 13 bases lay outside the gene matches. The V gene's germline CDR1 is SQVTM and CDR2 ANQGSEA. CDR3 length equals 17 residues. The CDR3 sequence is CSVILNTGGGGNQPQHF. The CDR3 DNA sequence: TGCAGCGTTATCTTAAACACAGGGGGCGGGGGCAATCAGCCCCAGCATTTT.

CDR3 sequence reads: CASSFGTSGTDTQYF. The CDR3, as DNA: TGTGCCAGCAGCTTCGGGACTAGCGGCACAGATACGCAGTATTTT. This chain uses TRBV7-9 with TRBJ2-3; TRBD2 aligns across 10 bases. This CDR3 is built from 15 residues. Germline V gene sequence: CDR1 SEHNR, CDR2 FQNEAQ (reference sequence). Unmatched junction bases numbered 1, after V lost 3 bases and J lost 1 base.